This T cell receptor beta chain was sequenced during a study of CD8+ T cells in alopecia areata. Treatment described: oral pan-JAK inhibitor, 5-10 mg twice daily. In germline, CDR1 is DFQATT, CDR2 SNEGSKA (reference sequence). The CDR3 length is 11 residues. The V end was cut by 0 bases, the J end by 10 bases, with 6 bases between. cDNA serving as the sequencing template came from extracted, reverse transcribed RNA. Clones were read by immunoSEQ multiplex PCR, and TCRdb kept only the in-frame ones, dropping some. The repertoire consists of approximately 170,000 clones, with more than 55% occurring once and the leading ten covering approximately 0.7%.

The chain employs TRBV20-1 and TRBJ1-4; D call uncertain. The sample in question was CD4+ T cells sorted from blood, obtained at week 4, from a patient treated with tofacitinib. The clonotype originates from a human donor with alopecia areata. The chain's CDR3 is CSARDRGKLFF. DNA for the CDR3: TGCAGTGCTAGAGATCGAGGAAAACTGTTTTTT.